This T cell receptor beta chain was captured by sequencing in a study of control samples from healthy donors and cancer patients. Profiling relied on immunoSEQ multiplex PCR, and the TCRdb table lists in-frame clones only, not all of them. The table lists fewer than 200,000 clones, roughly 95% of them singletons, with approximately 4% in the top ten. The material sequenced was blood. The TCR sequence derives from a woman aged 55-70 years in good health.

CDR3 loop: CASGYRGNTIYF. CDR3 bases: TGTGCCAGCGGCTACAGAGGAAACACCATATATTTT. The chain employs TRBV5-6 and TRBJ1-3; D is undetermined. Trimming stripped 7 bases from V and 4 bases from J, with 9 bases between. CDR3 length equals 12 residues. The germline V gene has CDR1 SGHDT and CDR2 YYEEEE.